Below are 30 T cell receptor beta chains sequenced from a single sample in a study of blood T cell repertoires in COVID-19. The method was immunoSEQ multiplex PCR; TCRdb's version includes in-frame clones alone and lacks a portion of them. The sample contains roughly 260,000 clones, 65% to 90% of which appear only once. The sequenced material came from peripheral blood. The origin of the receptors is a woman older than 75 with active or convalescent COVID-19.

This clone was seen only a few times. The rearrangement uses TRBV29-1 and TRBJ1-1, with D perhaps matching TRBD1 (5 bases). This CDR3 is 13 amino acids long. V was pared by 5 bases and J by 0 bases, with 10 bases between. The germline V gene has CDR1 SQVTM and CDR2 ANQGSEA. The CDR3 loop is CSVLSGVNTEAFF. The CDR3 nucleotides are TGCAGCGTTTTATCGGGGGTGAACACTGAAGCTTTCTTT.

The CDR3 DNA reads TGCGCCAGCAGCCACGGGACAGGGAGCTCCTACGAGCAGTACTTC. Amino acids: CASSHGTGSSYEQYF. The rearrangement links TRBV4-1 to TRBJ2-7; 9 positions match TRBD1. V was pared by 3 bases and J by 0 bases, with 3 bases of the junction left unmatched. The length of the CDR3 is 15 residues. Germline CDR1 and CDR2: MGHRA and YSYEKL.

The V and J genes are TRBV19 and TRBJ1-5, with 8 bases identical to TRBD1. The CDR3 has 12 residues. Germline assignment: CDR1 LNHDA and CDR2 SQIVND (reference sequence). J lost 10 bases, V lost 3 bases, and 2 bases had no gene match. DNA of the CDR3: TGTGCCAGTAGTATCCCAGGGGGCCCCCAGCATTTT. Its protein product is CASSIPGGPQHF.

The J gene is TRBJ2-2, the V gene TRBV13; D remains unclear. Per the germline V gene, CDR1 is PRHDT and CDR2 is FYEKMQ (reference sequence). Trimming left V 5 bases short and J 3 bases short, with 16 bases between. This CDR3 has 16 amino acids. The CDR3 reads CASSLRVLKDTGELFF. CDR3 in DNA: TGTGCCAGCAGCCTTCGGGTCTTGAAAGACACCGGGGAGCTGTTTTTT.

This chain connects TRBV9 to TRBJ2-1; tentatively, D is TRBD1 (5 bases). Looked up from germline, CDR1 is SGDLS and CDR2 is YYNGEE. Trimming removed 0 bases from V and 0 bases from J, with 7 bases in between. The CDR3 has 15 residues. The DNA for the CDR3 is TGTGCCAGCAGCGTAGGACAGTCCTCCTACAATGAGCAGTTCTTC. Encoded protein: CASSVGQSSYNEQFF.

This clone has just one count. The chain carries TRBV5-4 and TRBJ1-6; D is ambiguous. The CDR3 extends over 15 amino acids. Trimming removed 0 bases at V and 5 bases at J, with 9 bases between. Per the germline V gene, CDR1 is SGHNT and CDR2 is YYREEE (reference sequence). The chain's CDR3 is CASSLGGSNNSPLHF. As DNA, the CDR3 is TGTGCCAGCAGCTTGGGAGGGTCCAATAATTCACCCCTCCACTTT.

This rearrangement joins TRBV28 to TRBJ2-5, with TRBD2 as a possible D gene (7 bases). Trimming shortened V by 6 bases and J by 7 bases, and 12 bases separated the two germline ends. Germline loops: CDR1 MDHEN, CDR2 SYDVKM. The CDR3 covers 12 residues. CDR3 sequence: CASREGEGTQYF. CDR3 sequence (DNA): TGTGCCAGCAGGGAGGGGGAGGGGACCCAGTACTTC.

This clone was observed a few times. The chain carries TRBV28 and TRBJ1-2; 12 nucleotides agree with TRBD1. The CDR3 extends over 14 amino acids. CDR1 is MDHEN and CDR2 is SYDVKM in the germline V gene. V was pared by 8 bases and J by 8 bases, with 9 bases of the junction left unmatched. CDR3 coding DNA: TGTGCCAGCGTGACCGGGACAGGGGGCCGCGGCTACACCTTC. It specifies CASVTGTGGRGYTF.

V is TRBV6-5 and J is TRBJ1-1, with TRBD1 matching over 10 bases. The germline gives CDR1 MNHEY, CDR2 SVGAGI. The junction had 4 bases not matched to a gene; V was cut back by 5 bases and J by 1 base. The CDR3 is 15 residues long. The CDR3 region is CASSPRDRGNTEAFF. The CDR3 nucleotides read TGTGCCAGCAGTCCCCGGGACAGGGGGAACACTGAAGCTTTCTTT.

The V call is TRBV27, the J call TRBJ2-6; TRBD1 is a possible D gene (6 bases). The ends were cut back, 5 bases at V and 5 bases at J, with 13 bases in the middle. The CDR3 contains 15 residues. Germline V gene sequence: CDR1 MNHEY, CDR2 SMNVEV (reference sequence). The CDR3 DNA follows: TGTGCCAGCAGTGTACAGGGTGTCAGGGCCAACGTCCTGACTTTC. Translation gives CASSVQGVRANVLTF.

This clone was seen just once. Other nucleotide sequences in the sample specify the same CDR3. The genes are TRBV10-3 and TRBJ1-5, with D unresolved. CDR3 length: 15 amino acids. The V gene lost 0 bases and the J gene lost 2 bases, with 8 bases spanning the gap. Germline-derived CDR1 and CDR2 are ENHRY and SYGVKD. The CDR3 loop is CAISESGGRNQPQHF. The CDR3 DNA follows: TGTGCCATCAGTGAGTCGGGAGGACGCAATCAGCCCCAGCATTTT.

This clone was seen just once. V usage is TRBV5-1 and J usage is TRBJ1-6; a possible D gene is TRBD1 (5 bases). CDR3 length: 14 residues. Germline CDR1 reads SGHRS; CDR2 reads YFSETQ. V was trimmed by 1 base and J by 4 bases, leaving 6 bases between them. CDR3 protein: CASSLQGYNSPLHF. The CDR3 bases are TGCGCCAGCAGCTTGCAGGGTTATAATTCACCCCTCCACTTT.

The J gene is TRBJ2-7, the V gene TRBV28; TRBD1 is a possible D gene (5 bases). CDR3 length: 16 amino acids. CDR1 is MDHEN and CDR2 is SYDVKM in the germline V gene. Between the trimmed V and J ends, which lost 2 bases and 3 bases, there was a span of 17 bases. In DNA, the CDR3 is TGTGCCAGCAGTTTAAGGTCAGGTGGGCAGGGCTACGAGCAGTACTTC. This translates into CASSLRSGGQGYEQYF.

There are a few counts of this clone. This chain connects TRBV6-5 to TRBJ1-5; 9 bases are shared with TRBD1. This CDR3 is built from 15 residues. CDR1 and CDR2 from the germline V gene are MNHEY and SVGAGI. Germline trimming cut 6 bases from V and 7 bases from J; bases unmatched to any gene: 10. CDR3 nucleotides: TGTGCCAGCAGATCAGGACAGGGGTTACGGCAGCCCCAGCATTTT. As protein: CASRSGQGLRQPQHF.

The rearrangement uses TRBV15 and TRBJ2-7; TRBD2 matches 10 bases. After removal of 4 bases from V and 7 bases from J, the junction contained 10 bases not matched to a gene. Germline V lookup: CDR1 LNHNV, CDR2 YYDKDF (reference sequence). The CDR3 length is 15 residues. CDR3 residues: CATSKSRLAGWEQYF. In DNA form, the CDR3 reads TGTGCCACCAGCAAGAGCAGACTAGCGGGTTGGGAGCAGTACTTC. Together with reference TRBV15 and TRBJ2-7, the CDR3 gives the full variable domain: DAMVIQNPRYQVTQFGKPVTLSCSQTLNHNVMYWYQQKSSQAPKLLFHYYDKDFNNEADTPDNFQSRRPNTSFCFLDIRSPGLGDTAMYLCATSKSRLAGWEQYFGPGTRLTVT.

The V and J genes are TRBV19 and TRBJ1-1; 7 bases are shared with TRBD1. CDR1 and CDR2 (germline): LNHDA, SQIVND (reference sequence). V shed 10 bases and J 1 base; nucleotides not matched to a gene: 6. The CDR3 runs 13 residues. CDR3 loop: CATARDRNTEAFF. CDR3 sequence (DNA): TGTGCCACCGCCCGGGACAGGAACACTGAAGCTTTCTTT.

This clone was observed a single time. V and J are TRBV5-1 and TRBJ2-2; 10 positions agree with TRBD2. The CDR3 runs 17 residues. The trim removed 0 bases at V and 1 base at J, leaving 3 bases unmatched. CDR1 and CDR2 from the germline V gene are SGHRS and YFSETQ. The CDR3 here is CASSLGWTSGNTGELFF. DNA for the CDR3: TGCGCCAGCAGCTTGGGATGGACTAGCGGGAACACCGGGGAGCTGTTTTTT.

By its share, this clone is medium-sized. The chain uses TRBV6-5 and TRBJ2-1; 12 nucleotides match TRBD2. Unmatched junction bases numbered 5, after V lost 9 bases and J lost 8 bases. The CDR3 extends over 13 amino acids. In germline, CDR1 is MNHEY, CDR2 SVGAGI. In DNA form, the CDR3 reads TGTGCCAGTCTAGCGGGAGGGACGGATGAGCAGTTCTTC. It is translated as CASLAGGTDEQFF.

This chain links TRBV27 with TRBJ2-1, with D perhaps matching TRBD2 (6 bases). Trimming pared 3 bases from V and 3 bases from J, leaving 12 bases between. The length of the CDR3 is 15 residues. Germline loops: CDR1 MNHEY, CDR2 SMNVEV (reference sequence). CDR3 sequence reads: CASSFLRRDYNEQFF. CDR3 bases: TGTGCCAGCAGTTTTTTGCGGCGGGACTACAATGAGCAGTTCTTC.

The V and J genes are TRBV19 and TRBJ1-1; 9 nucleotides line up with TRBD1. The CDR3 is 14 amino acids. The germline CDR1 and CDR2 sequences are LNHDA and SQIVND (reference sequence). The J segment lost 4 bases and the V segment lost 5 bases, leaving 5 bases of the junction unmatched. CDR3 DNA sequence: TGTGCCAGTAGTCCCGCGACAGGGGGCACTGAAGCTTTCTTT. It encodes CASSPATGGTEAFF.

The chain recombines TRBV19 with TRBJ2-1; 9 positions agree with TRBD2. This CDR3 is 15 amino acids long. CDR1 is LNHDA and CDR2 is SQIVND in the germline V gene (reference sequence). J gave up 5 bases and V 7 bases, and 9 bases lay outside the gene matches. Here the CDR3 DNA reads TGTGCCAGTAACCCCGGACTAGCGAAGAACAATGAGCAGTTCTTC. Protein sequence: CASNPGLAKNNEQFF.

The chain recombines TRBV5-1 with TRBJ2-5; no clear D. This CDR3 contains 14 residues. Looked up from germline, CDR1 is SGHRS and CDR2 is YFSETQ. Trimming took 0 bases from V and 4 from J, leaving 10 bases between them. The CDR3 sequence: CASSLVYTAETQYF. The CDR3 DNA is TGCGCCAGCAGCTTGGTCTATACAGCAGAGACCCAGTACTTC.

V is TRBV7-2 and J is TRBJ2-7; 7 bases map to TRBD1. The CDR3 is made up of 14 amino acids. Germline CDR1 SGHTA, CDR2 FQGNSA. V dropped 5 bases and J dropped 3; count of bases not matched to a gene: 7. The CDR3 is CASSVGTAYYEQYF. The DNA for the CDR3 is TGTGCCAGCAGCGTAGGGACAGCCTACTACGAGCAGTACTTC.

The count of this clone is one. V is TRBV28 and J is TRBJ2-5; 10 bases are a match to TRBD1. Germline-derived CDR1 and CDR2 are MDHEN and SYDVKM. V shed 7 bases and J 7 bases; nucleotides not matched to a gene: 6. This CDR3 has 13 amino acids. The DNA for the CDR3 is TGTGCCAGCACGGGACAGGGGACGGCGACCCAGTACTTC. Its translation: CASTGQGTATQYF.

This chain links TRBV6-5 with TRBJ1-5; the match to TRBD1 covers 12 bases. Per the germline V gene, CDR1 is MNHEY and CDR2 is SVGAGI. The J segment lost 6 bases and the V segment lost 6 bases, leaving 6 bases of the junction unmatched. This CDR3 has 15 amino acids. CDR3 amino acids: CASSSGTGGGQPQHF. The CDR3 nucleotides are TGTGCCAGCAGCTCCGGGACAGGGGGCGGTCAGCCCCAGCATTTT.

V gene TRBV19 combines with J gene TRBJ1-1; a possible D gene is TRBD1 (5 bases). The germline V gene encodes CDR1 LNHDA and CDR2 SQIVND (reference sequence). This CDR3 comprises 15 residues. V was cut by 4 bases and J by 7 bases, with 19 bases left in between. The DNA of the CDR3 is TGTGCCAGTAGTAGCCAAACAGGCATAAGGGGTGAAGCTTTCTTT. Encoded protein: CASSSQTGIRGEAFF.

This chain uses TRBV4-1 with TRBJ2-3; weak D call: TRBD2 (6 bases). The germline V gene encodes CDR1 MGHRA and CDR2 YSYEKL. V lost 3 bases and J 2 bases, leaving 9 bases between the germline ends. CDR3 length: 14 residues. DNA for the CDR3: TGCGCCAGCAGCCATAGCGGAGACACAGATACGCAGTATTTT. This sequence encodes CASSHSGDTDTQYF.

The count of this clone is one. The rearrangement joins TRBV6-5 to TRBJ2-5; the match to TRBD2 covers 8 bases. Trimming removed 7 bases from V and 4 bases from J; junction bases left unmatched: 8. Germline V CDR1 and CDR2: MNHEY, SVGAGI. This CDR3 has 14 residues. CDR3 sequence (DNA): TGTGCCAGCACTACCACGGGGGGGCCAGAGACCCAGTACTTC. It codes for CASTTTGGPETQYF.

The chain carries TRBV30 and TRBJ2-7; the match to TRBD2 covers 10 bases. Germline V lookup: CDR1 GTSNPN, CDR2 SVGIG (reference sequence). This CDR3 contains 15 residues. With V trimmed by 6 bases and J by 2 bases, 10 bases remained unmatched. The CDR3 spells CACQRLAGLTYEQYF. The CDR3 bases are TGTGCCTGCCAGAGACTAGCGGGTTTGACCTACGAGCAGTACTTC.

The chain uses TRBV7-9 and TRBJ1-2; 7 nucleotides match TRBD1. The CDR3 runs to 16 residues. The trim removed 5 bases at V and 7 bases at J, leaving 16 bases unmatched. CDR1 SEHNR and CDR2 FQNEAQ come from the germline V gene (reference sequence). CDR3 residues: CASSHEQTGIHGGYTF. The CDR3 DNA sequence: TGTGCCAGCAGCCATGAACAGACAGGGATCCACGGTGGCTACACCTTC.